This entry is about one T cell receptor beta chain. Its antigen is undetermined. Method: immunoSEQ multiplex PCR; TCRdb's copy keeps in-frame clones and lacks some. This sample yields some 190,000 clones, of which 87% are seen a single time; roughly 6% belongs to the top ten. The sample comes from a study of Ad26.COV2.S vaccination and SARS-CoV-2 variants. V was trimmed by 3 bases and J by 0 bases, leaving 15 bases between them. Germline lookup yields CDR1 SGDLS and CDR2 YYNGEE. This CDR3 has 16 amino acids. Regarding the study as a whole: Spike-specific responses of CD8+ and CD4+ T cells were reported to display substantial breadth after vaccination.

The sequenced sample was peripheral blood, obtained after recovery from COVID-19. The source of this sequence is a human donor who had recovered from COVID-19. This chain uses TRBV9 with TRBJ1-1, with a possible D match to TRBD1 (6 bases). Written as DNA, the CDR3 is TGTGCCAGCAGCGCGAAGGACAGCCCGATGAACACTGAAGCTTTCTTT. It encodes CASSAKDSPMNTEAFF.